This T cell receptor beta chain is drawn from a study of T cell clusters in autoimmune cytopenias. CDR3 length equals 18 residues. CDR1 is SGHRS and CDR2 is YFSETQ in the germline V gene. One tube held mixed TRB-A and TRB-B primer pools for touch-down PCR. TCRdb processed the multiplex PCR reads again and assigns one entry to each CDR3 protein, with no DNA. This sample's clone table lists around 10,000 distinct CDR3 sequences. Study conclusions and caveats: Clustering suggested that physiological T cell clusters were missing in primary autoimmune cytopenia patients. Comparing secondary cytopenia with chronic lymphocytic leukemia showed no cluster-lack signature, apparently masked by lymphoma repertoire.

TRB amplification used around 270 ng of peripheral blood genomic DNA. Comments on this clonotype: What it binds is not known.

This same sample was also taken into another study, of T cell repertoires in aging, cancer and after chemotherapy. From that second work: In healthy donors, age-related TCR diversity loss mainly reflected lost richness. Median generation probability rose over the chemotherapy interval in each cancer cohort, suggesting rebound thymic output.

The chain links TRBV5-1 to TRBJ2-6; TCRdb names TRBD1, which stays unverified in the absence of DNA. The TCR originated in a human donor in good health. Sequencing was performed on peripheral blood. CDR3 in amino acids: CASSSLRDSISGANVLTF.